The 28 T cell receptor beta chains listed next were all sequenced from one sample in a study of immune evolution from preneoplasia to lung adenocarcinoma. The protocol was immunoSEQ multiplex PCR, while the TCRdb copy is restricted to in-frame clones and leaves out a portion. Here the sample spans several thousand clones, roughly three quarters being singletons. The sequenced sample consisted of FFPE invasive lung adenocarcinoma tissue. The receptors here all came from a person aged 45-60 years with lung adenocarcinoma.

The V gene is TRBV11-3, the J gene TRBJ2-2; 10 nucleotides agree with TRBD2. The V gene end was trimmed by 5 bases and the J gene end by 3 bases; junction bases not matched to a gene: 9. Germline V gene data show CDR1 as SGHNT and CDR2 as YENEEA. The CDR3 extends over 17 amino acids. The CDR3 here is CASSHPAGGRDTGELFF. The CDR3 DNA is TGTGCCAGCAGCCACCCAGCGGGAGGGCGGGACACCGGGGAGCTGTTTTTT. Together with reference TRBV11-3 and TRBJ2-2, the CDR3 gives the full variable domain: EAGVVQSPRYKIIEKKQPVAFWCNPISGHNTLYWYLQNLGQGPELLIRYENEEAVDDSQLPKDRFSAERLKGVDSTLKIQPAELGDSAVYLCASSHPAGGRDTGELFFGEGSRLTVL.

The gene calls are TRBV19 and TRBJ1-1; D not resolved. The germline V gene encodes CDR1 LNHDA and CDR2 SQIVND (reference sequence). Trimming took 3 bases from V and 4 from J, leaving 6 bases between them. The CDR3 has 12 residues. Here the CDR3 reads CASSMRTTEAFF. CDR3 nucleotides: TGTGCCAGTAGTATGAGAACCACTGAAGCTTTCTTT.

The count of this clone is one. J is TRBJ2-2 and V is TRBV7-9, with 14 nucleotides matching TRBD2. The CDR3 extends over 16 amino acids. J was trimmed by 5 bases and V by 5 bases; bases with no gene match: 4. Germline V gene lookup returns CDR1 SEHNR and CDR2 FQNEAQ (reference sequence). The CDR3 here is CASSLRLAGGTGELFF. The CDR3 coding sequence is TGTGCCAGCAGCCTCCGACTAGCGGGAGGGACCGGGGAGCTGTTTTTT. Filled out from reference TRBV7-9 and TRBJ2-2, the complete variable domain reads DTGVSQNPRHKITKRGQNVTFRCDPISEHNRLYWYRQTLGQGPEFLTYFQNEAQLEKSRLLSDRFSAERPKGSFSTLEIQRTEQGDSAMYLCASSLRLAGGTGELFFGEGSRLTVL.

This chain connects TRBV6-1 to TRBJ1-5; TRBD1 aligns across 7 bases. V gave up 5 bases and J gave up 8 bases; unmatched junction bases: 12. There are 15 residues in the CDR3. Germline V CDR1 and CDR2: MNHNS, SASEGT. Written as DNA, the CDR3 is TGTGCCAGCAGTCGGGACAGAGCCACACATGAGCCCCAGCATTTT. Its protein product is CASSRDRATHEPQHF.

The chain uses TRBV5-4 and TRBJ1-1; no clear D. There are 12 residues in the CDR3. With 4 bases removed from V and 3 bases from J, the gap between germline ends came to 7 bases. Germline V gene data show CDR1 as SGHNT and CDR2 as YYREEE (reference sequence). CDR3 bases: TGTGCCAGCAGCCGTTTTGACACTGAAGCTTTCTTT. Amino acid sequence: CASSRFDTEAFF.

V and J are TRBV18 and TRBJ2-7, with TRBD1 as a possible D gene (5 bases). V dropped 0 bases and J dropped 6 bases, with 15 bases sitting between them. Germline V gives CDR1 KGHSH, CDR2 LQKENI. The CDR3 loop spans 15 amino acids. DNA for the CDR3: TGTGCCAGCTCACCACCGCAGGGTAGACGATCCGAGCAGTACTTC. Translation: CASSPPQGRRSEQYF.

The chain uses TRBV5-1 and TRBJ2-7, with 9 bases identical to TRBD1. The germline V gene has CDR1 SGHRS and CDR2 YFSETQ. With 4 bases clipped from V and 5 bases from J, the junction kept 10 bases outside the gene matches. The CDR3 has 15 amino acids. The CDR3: CASSRETGGMDEQYF. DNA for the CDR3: TGCGCCAGCAGCCGGGAAACAGGGGGCATGGACGAGCAGTACTTC.

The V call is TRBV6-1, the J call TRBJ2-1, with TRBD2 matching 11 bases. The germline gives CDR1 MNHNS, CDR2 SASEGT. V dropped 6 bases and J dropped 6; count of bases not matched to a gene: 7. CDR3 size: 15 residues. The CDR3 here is CASRRLAGGRNEQFF. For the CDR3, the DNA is TGTGCCAGCAGGAGGCTAGCGGGAGGACGCAATGAGCAGTTCTTC.

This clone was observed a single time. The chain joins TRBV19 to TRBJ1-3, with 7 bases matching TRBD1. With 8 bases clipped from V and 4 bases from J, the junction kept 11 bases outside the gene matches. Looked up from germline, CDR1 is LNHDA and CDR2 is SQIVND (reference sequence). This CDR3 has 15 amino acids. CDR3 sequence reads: CASSTTGSAGNTIYF. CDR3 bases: TGTGCCAGTTCTACGACAGGGTCGGCAGGAAACACCATATATTTT.

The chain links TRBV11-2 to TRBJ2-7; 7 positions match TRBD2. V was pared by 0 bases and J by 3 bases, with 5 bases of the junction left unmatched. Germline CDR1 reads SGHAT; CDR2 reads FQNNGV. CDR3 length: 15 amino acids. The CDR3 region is CASSLDSSGYYEQYF. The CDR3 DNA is TGTGCCAGCAGCTTAGATTCTAGCGGATACTACGAGCAGTACTTC.

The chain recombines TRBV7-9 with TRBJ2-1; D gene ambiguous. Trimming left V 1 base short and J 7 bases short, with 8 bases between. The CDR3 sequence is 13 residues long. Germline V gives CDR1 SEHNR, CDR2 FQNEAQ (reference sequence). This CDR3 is CASSLGLLNEQFF. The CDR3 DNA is TGTGCCAGCAGCTTAGGCCTCCTAAATGAGCAGTTCTTC.

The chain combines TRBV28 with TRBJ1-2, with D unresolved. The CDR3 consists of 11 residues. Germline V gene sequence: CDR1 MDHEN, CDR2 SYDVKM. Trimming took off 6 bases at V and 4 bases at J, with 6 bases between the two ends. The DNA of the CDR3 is TGTGCCAGCAGACAGAGCTATGGCTACACCTTC. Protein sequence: CASRQSYGYTF.

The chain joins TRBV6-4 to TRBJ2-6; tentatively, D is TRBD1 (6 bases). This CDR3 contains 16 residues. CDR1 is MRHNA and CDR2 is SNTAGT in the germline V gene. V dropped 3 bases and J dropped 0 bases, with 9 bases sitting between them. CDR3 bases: TGTGCCAGCAGTGAGGGGACACACTCTGGGGCCAACGTCCTGACTTTC. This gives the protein CASSEGTHSGANVLTF.

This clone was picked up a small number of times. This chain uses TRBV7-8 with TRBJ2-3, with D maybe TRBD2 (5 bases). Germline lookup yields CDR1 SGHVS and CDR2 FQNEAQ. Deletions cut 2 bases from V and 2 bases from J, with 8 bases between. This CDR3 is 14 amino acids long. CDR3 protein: CASSLRRDTDTQYF. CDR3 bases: TGTGCCAGCAGCTTAAGACGGGACACAGATACGCAGTATTTT.

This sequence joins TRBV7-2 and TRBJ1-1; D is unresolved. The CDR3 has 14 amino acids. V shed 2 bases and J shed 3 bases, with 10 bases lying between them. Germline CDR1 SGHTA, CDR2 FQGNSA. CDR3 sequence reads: CASSLRFTHTEAFF. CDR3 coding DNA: TGTGCCAGCAGCTTACGTTTCACGCACACTGAAGCTTTCTTT.

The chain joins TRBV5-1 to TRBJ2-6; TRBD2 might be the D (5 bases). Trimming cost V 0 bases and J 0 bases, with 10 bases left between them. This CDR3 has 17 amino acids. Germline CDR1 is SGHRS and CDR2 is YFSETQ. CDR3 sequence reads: CASSLAWRSSGANVLTF. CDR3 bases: TGCGCCAGCAGCTTGGCTTGGAGGAGCTCTGGGGCCAACGTCCTGACTTTC.

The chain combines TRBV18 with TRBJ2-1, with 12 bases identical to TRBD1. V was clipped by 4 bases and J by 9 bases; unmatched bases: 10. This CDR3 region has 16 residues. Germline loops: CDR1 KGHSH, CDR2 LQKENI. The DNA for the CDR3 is TGTGCCAGCTCACGTGAACCCGGGACAGGGGGCGGTGAGCAGTTCTTC. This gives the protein CASSREPGTGGGEQFF.

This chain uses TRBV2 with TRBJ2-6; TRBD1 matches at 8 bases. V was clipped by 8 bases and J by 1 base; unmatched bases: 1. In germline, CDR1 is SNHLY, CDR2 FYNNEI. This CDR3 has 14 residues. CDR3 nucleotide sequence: TGTGCCAGCCGACAGGGGTCTGGGGCCAACGTCCTGACTTTC. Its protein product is CASRQGSGANVLTF. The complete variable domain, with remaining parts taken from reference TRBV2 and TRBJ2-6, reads EPEVTQTPSHQVTQMGQEVILRCVPISNHLYFYWYRQILGQKVEFLVSFYNNEISEKSEIFDDQFSVERPDGSNFTLKIRSTKLEDSAMYFCASRQGSGANVLTFGAGSRLTVL.

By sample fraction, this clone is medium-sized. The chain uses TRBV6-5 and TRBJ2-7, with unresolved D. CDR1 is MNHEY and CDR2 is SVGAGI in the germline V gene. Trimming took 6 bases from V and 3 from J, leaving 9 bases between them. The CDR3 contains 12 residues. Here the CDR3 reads CASSASSYEQYF. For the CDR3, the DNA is TGTGCCAGCAGCGCGAGCAGCTACGAGCAGTACTTC.

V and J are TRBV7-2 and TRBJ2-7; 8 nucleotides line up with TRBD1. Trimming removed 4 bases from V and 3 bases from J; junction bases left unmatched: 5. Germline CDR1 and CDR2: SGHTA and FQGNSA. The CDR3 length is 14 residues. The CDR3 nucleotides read TGTGCCAGCAGCTCTCGGACAGGGTTCTACGAGCAGTACTTC. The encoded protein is CASSSRTGFYEQYF.

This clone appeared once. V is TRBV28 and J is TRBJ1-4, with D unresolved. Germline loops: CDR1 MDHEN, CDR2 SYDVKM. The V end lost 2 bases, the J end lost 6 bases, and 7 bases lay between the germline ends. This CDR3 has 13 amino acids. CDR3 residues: CASSLERDEKLFF. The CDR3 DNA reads TGTGCCAGCAGTTTAGAAAGGGATGAAAAACTGTTTTTT.

The CDR3 protein is CASSFGGGTDTQYF. The CDR3, as DNA: TGTGCCAGCAGCTTCGGGGGGGGCACAGATACGCAGTATTTT. The chain combines TRBV7-6 with TRBJ2-3; 8 positions agree with TRBD2. V shed 3 bases and J 1 base; nucleotides not matched to a gene: 0. CDR3 length equals 14 residues. Germline V CDR1 and CDR2: SGHVS, FNYEAQ.

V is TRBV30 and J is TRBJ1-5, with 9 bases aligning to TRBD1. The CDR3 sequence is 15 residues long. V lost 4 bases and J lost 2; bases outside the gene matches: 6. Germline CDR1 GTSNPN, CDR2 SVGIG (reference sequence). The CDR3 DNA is TGTGCCTGGACTAGTGGGGACAGGGGCAATCAGCCCCAGCATTTT. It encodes CAWTSGDRGNQPQHF.

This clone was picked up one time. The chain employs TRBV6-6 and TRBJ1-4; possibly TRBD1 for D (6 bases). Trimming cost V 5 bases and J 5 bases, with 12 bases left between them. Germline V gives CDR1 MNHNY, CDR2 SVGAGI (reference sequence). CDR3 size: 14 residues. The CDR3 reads CASSGRDKNEKLFF. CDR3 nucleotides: TGTGCCAGCAGTGGCCGGGACAAGAATGAAAAACTGTTTTTT.

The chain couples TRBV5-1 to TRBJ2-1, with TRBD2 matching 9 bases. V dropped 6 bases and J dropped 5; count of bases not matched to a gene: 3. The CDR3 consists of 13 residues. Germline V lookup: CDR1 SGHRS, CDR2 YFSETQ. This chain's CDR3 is CASNRLADNEQFF. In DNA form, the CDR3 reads TGCGCCAGCAACAGACTAGCGGACAATGAGCAGTTCTTC.

The CDR3, as DNA: TGTGCCAGCAGCCTCTATCGGACAGGGGGCAATCAGCCCCAGCATTTT. As protein: CASSLYRTGGNQPQHF. The V and J genes are TRBV4-2 and TRBJ1-5; 9 nucleotides agree with TRBD1. The CDR3 has 16 residues. The V gene end was trimmed by 4 bases and the J gene end by 2 bases; junction bases not matched to a gene: 6. Germline assignment: CDR1 LGHNA and CDR2 YNFKEQ.

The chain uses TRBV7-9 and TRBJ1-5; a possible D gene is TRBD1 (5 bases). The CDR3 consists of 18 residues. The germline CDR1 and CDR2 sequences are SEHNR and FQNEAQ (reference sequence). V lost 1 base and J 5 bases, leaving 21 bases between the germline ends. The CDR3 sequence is CASSLDVKRDRQYQPQHF. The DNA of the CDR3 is TGTGCCAGCAGCTTAGACGTAAAACGGGACCGCCAATATCAGCCCCAGCATTTT. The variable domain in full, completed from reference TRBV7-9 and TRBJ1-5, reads DTGVSQNPRHKITKRGQNVTFRCDPISEHNRLYWYRQTLGQGPEFLTYFQNEAQLEKSRLLSDRFSAERPKGSFSTLEIQRTEQGDSAMYLCASSLDVKRDRQYQPQHFGDGTRLSIL.

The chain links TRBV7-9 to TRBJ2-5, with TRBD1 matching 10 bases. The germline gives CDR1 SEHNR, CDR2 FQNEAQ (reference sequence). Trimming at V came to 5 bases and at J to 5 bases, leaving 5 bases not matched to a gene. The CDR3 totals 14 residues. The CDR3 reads CASSETGGSETQYF. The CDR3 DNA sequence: TGTGCCAGCAGCGAGACAGGGGGCAGTGAGACCCAGTACTTC.